The present T cell receptor (beta chain) was sequenced within a study of T cells in Graves' hyperthyroidism and ophthalmopathy. The table lists this clonotype with many counts. The antigen is undetermined. Study results and limitations: The authors' 13 V-J model separated ophthalmopathy from stable hyperthyroidism.

Amplification of TCR beta CDR3 regions used RNA as the template. The TCR CDR3 was amplified in a first-round RT-PCR using the HTBI primer set. TCRdb reprocessed the multiplex PCR reads via MiXCR and lists one record per CDR3 protein. The table includes 480,000 or so distinct CDR3 sequences, 40% to 50% detected once. Trimming removed 6 bases at V and 1 base at J, with 13 bases between. This CDR3 region has 14 residues. The TCR originated in an adult woman with Graves' disease, either hyperthyroidism or ophthalmopathy (not recorded which). The V gene is TRBV12-3 or TRBV12-4, the J gene TRBJ2-7, with D perhaps TRBD1 (6 bases). The sequencing sample was made of peripheral blood or thyroid tissue (not recorded which). The CDR3 protein is CASRRNRESYEQYF. DNA of the CDR3: TGTGCCAGCAGGAGGAACAGGGAGTCCTACGAGCAGTACTTC.